This T cell receptor (beta chain) was recorded in a study of response to subunit inactivated influenza vaccine. Study findings and constraints: Seasonal influenza vaccination, on each occasion, was suggested by the authors to recruit few new T cells.

CDR1 is SQVTM and CDR2 is ANQGSEA in the germline V gene. The length of the CDR3 is 13 residues. The V end lost 4 bases, the J end lost 3 bases, and 10 bases lay between the germline ends. This clonotype was counted between two and nine times. Its antigen remains unknown. MiXCR, applied by TCRdb to the RT-PCR reads, yields one record per CDR3 protein. The sample includes around 760,000 distinct CDR3 sequences, 14% of them seen just once. This sequence joins TRBV29-1 and TRBJ2-1; no definite D call. Here the sequenced sample was PBMCs from blood, taken approximately 15 days before vaccination. This TCR came from a man in his forties or fifties who received an inactivated influenza vaccine. The CDR3 reads CSVVGRSYNEQFF. CDR3 DNA sequence: TGCAGCGTTGTAGGGCGCAGCTACAATGAGCAGTTCTTC.